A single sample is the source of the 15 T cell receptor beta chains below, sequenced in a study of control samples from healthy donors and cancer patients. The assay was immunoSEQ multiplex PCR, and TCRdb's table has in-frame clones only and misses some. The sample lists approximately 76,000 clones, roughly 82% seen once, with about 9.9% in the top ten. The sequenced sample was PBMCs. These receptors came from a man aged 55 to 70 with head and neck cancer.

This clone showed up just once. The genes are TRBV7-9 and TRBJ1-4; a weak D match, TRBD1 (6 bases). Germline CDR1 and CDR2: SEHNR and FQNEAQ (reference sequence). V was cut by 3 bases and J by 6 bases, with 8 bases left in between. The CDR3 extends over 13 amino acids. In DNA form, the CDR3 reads TGTGCCAGCAGCTTTAGGGGGGATGAAAAACTGTTTTTT. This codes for CASSFRGDEKLFF.

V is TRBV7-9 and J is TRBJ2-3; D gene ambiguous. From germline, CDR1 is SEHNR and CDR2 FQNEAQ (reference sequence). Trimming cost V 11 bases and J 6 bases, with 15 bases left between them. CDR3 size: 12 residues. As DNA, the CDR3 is TGTGCCTCCTCAAAGGCCACTGATACGCAGTATTTT. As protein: CASSKATDTQYF.

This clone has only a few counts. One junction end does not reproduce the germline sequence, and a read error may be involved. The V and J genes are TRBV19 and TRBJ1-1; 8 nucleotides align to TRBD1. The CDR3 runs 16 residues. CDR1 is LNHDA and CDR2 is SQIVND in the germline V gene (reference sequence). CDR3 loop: CASSIQPTGVNSEAFF. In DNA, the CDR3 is TGTGCCAGTAGTATCCAACCGACAGGGGTGAACAGTGAAGCTTTCTTT.

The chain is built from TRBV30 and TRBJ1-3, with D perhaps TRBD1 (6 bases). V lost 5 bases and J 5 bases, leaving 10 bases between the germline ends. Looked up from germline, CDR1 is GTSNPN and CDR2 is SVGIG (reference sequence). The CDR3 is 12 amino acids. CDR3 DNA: TGTGCCTGGCCGGACAGCCGAAACACCATATATTTT. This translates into CAWPDSRNTIYF.

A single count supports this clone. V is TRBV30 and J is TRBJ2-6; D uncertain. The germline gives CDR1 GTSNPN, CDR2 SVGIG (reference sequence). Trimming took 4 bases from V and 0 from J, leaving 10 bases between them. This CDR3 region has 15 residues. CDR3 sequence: CAWKAPLSGANVLTF. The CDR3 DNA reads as TGTGCCTGGAAGGCACCACTCTCTGGGGCCAACGTCCTGACTTTC.

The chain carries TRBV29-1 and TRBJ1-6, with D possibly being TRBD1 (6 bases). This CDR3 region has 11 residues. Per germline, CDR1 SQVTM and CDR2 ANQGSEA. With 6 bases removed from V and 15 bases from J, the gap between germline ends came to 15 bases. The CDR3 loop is CSVLTGFFLHF. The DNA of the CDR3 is TGCAGCGTACTGACAGGCTTTTTCCTCCACTTT.

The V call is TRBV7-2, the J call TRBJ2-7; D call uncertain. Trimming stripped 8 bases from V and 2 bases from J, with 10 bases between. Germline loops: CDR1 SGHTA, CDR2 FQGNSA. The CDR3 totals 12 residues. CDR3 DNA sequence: TGTGCCAGCGCCGAAAGCCCCTACGAGCAGTACTTC. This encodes CASAESPYEQYF.

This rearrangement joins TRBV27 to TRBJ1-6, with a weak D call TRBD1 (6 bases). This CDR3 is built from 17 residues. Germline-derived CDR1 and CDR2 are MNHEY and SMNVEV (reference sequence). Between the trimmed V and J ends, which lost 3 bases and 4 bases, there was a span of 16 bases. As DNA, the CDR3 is TGTGCCAGCAGTTTTCGTCTCAGGGGCGAATATAATTCACCCCTCCACTTT. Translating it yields CASSFRLRGEYNSPLHF.

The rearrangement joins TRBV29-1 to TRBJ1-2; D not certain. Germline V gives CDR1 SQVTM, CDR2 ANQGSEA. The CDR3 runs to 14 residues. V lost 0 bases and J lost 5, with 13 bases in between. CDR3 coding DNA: TGCAGCGTTGAAGAACGGGAGGGATTTTATGGCTACACCTTC. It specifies CSVEEREGFYGYTF. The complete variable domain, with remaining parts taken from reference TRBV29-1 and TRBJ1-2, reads SAVISQKPSRDICQRGTSLTIQCQVDSQVTMMFWYRQQPGQSLTLIATANQGSEATYESGFVIDKFPISRPNLTFSTLTVSNMSPEDSSIYLCSVEEREGFYGYTFGSGTRLTVV.

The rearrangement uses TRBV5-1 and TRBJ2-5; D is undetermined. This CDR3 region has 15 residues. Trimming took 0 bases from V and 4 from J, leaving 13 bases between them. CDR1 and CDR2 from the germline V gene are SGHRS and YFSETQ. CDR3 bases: TGCGCCAGCAGCTTGGTTGAAGGGATTGGAGAGACCCAGTACTTC. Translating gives CASSLVEGIGETQYF.

The CDR3 here is CASSLGVRGNYTF. The CDR3 coding sequence is TGTGCCAGCAGTTTGGGTGTAAGGGGGAACTACACCTTC. The J gene is TRBJ1-2, the V gene TRBV27, with D perhaps matching TRBD1 (6 bases). The V gene's germline CDR1 is MNHEY and CDR2 SMNVEV (reference sequence). The CDR3 consists of 13 residues. V lost 3 bases to trimming and J lost 10 bases, with 15 bases between them.

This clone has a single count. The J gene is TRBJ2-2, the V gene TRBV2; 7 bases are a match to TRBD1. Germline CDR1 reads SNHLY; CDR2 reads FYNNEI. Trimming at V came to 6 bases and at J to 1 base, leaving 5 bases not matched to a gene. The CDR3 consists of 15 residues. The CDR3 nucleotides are TGTGCCAGCAGCATGACAGGGTGGAACACCGGGGAGCTGTTTTTT. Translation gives CASSMTGWNTGELFF.

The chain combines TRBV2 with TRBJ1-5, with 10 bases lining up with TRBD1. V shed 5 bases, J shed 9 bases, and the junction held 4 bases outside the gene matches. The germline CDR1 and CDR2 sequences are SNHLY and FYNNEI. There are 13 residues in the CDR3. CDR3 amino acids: CASSRQGAAPQHF. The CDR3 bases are TGTGCCAGCAGTCGACAGGGGGCCGCGCCCCAGCATTTT.

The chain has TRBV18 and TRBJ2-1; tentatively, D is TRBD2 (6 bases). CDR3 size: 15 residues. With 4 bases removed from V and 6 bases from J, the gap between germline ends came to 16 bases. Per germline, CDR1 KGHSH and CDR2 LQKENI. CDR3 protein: CASSLGTPGGNEQFF. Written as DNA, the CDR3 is TGTGCCAGCTCACTGGGGACTCCCGGCGGCAATGAGCAGTTCTTC.

CDR3 sequence: CASSRTGGRNIQYF. CDR3 sequence (DNA): TGTGCCAGCAGCCGGACAGGGGGCCGAAACATTCAGTACTTC. This chain connects TRBV7-9 to TRBJ2-4, with 11 bases identical to TRBD1. The CDR3 totals 14 residues. CDR1 is SEHNR, CDR2 FQNEAQ, per germline (reference sequence). Losses at the gene ends were 5 bases for V and 6 bases for J; bases not matched to a gene: 3.